This T cell receptor beta chain was obtained from a study of T cell changes during pregnancy in multiple sclerosis. Germline CDR1 is MGHRA and CDR2 is YSYEKL. The ends lost 3 bases at V and 5 bases at J; junction bases unmatched: 13. CDR3 length: 18 residues. Sequencing used immunoSEQ multiplex PCR; TCRdb keeps in-frame clones, though not all of them. The sample includes approximately 87,000 clones, around nine tenths of them seen just once. The clonotype was recovered from a female donor with multiple sclerosis, enrolled in a pregnancy study. The source was CD4+ T cells from peripheral blood mononuclear cells, collected in the second trimester of pregnancy. The V call is TRBV4-1, the J call TRBJ2-1; 10 bases line up with TRBD2. In DNA, the CDR3 is TGCGCCAGCAGCCAGGCAATAATCATAGCGGGGGGCAACAATGAGCAGTTCTTC. Amino acids: CASSQAIIIAGGNNEQFF.